These 14 T cell receptor beta chains were sequenced from one sample in a study of graft-versus-host responses after intestinal transplantation (dated by TCRdb to the early 2020s). These receptors have no identified antigens. Library construction relied on the immunoSEQ multiplex PCR assay. This immuneACCESS table, as held by TCRdb, lists in-frame sequences with V and J called but not all clones. Of the missing ones, under half trace to an unresolved V gene in checked studies; the others have no known cause. Recorded for this sample are 95,000 to 150,000 clones; roughly 95% of them occurred a single time. More than 2.5% of the sample is in the top ten clones. What this sample's time point label stands for: cells obtained before transplantation from donor or recipient. The sequenced sample was unstimulated CD8+ T cells sorted from spleen or lymph node cells, obtained before intestinal transplant. These receptors all stem from a human donor who received an intestinal transplant.

The chain carries TRBV11-3 and TRBJ2-2; D is perhaps TRBD1 (5 bases). Germline CDR1 SGHNT, CDR2 YENEEA. CDR3 length equals 18 residues. V shed 4 bases and J shed 4 bases, with 22 bases lying between them. The CDR3, as DNA: TGTGCCAGCAGCTCCCACGGACACCTCTCACGGCTCACCGGGGAGCTGTTTTTT. Protein sequence: CASSSHGHLSRLTGELFF.

The chain combines TRBV19 with TRBJ2-1; 11 positions agree with TRBD2. Per the germline V gene, CDR1 is LNHDA and CDR2 is SQIVND (reference sequence). This CDR3 comprises 15 residues. The J segment lost 8 bases and the V segment lost 1 base, leaving 4 bases of the junction unmatched. CDR3 sequence: CASSIGTSGSYEQFF. CDR3 nucleotide sequence: TGTGCCAGTAGTATAGGAACTAGCGGGAGCTATGAGCAGTTCTTC.

The chain is built from TRBV7-6 and TRBJ2-7; D is possibly TRBD1 or TRBD2 (5 bases each). The CDR3 loop spans 13 amino acids. The V end was cut by 6 bases, the J end by 6 bases, with 15 bases between. Germline V lookup: CDR1 SGHVS, CDR2 FNYEAQ. The CDR3 sequence: CASSYGAGSEQYF. CDR3 bases: TGTGCCAGCAGTTACGGGGCAGGGAGCGAGCAGTACTTC.

Only one count was recorded for this clone. The genes are TRBV12-5 and TRBJ2-1; 8 nucleotides align to TRBD2. The CDR3 loop spans 17 amino acids. Looked up from germline, CDR1 is LGHNT and CDR2 is FRNRAP. V lost 0 bases and J lost 7; bases outside the gene matches: 11. The CDR3 DNA follows: TGTGCTAGTGGTTTGGTAAGGACGGGAGGGTCTCTAAATGAGCAGTTCTTC. It translates to CASGLVRTGGSLNEQFF. Based on the CDR3 plus reference TRBV12-5 and TRBJ2-1, the full variable domain is DARVTQTPRHKVTEMGQEVTMRCQPILGHNTVFWYRQTMMQGLELLAYFRNRAPLDDSGMPKDRFSAEMPDATLATLKIQPSEPRDSAVYFCASGLVRTGGSLNEQFFGPGTRLTVL.

The genes are TRBV6-6 and TRBJ2-7; weak D call: TRBD1 (6 bases). This CDR3 has 14 residues. With 6 bases removed from V and 6 bases from J, the gap between germline ends came to 18 bases. Germline CDR1 MNHNY, CDR2 SVGAGI (reference sequence). Written as DNA, the CDR3 is TGTGCCAGCAGCCCCGCAGGGGAGACGGGCGAGCAGTACTTC. Amino acids: CASSPAGETGEQYF.

Of note for this clone: The same CDR3 can be traced to other DNA sequences in this sample. The rearrangement joins TRBV4-2 to TRBJ2-7; the D gene could be TRBD1 or TRBD2 (6 bases each). The CDR3 has 14 amino acids. Trimming removed 1 base from V and 1 base from J, with 8 bases in between. Germline CDR1 and CDR2: LGHNA and YNFKEQ. The CDR3 nucleotides read TGTGCCAGCAGCCAAGGGAGGGGGTCCTACGAGCAGTACTTC. This translates into CASSQGRGSYEQYF.

The gene calls are TRBV11-2 and TRBJ1-1, with D unresolved. Trimming removed 3 bases at V and 2 bases at J, with 1 base between. Germline loops: CDR1 SGHAT, CDR2 FQNNGV. The CDR3 covers 11 residues. The CDR3 sequence is CASSFNTEAFF. The CDR3 nucleotides read TGTGCCAGCAGCTTTAACACTGAAGCTTTCTTT.

This chain uses TRBV29-1 with TRBJ1-2; TRBD1 is a possible D gene (6 bases). The CDR3 loop spans 13 amino acids. Germline values: CDR1 SQVTM, CDR2 ANQGSEA. Trimming took off 8 bases at V and 3 bases at J, with 16 bases between the two ends. In DNA form, the CDR3 reads TGCAGCTTTCGGAACAGGGAAGACTATGGCTACACCTTC. This encodes CSFRNREDYGYTF.

The V and J genes are TRBV11-2 and TRBJ2-7, with 8 positions matching TRBD2. The J segment lost 3 bases and the V segment lost 1 base, leaving 5 bases of the junction unmatched. The CDR3 consists of 15 residues. The germline V gene encodes CDR1 SGHAT and CDR2 FQNNGV. DNA for the CDR3: TGTGCCAGCAGCTTAGGAGCCACTAGCGGCTACGAGCAGTACTTC. Translation gives CASSLGATSGYEQYF.

The chain combines TRBV7-9 with TRBJ2-7; TRBD1 might be the D (5 bases). The CDR3 has 15 residues. Germline V gene data show CDR1 as SEHNR and CDR2 as FQNEAQ (reference sequence). V was shortened by 0 bases and J by 3 bases, with 12 bases between the two germline ends. The CDR3 reads CASSLAPGKDYEQYF. The CDR3 coding sequence is TGTGCCAGCAGCTTAGCGCCAGGGAAGGACTACGAGCAGTACTTC.

This CDR3 reads CASSLDAGSLEQYF. As DNA, the CDR3 is TGTGCCAGCAGCTTAGATGCGGGCTCCCTCGAGCAGTACTTC. The chain uses TRBV7-6 and TRBJ2-7; D might be TRBD2 (5 bases). This CDR3 comprises 14 residues. Trimming pared 1 base from V and 6 bases from J, leaving 13 bases between. In germline, CDR1 is SGHVS, CDR2 FNYEAQ. The complete variable domain, with remaining parts taken from reference TRBV7-6 and TRBJ2-7, reads GAGVSQSPRYKVTKRGQDVALRCDPISGHVSLYWYRQALGQGPEFLTYFNYEAQQDKSGLPNDRFSAERPEGSISTLTIQRTEQRDSAMYRCASSLDAGSLEQYFGPGTRLTVT.

V is TRBV2 and J is TRBJ2-1, with D possibly being TRBD2 (5 bases). Germline lookup yields CDR1 SNHLY and CDR2 FYNNEI. The CDR3 contains 14 residues. The V and J ends lost 3 bases and 10 bases respectively, with 16 bases between them. CDR3 in DNA: TGTGCCAGCAGTGAGGCGCGGACTCTCAGCGAGCAGTTCTTC. It yields the protein CASSEARTLSEQFF.

The chain has TRBV27 and TRBJ2-3; 10 positions agree with TRBD1. CDR3 length: 15 amino acids. Germline CDR1 and CDR2: MNHEY and SMNVEV (reference sequence). V gave up 6 bases and J gave up 4 bases; unmatched junction bases: 7. The chain's CDR3 is CASRLTGTGADTQYF. The CDR3 bases are TGTGCCAGCAGACTAACCGGGACAGGGGCAGATACGCAGTATTTT.

This sequence joins TRBV4-1 and TRBJ2-7; 8 bases agree with TRBD2. Germline lookup yields CDR1 MGHRA and CDR2 YSYEKL. This CDR3 has 15 amino acids. V lost 0 bases to trimming and J lost 3 bases; unmatched junction nucleotides: 4. CDR3 region: CASSQDSGIFYEQYF. In nucleotides, the CDR3 is TGCGCCAGCAGCCAAGATAGCGGGATCTTCTACGAGCAGTACTTC.